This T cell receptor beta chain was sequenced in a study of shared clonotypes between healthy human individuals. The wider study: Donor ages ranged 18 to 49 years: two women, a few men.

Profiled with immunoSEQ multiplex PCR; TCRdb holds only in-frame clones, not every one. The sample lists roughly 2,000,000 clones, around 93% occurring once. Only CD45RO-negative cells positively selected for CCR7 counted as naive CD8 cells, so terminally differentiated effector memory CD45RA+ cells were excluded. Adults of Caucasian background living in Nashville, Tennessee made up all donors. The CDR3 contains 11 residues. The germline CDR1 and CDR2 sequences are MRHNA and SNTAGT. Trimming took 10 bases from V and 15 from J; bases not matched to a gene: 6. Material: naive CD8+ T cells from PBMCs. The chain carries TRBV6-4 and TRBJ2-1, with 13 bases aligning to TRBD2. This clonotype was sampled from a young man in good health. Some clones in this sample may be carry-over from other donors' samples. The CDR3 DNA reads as TGTGCCACCGGGACTAGCGGGAATCGGTTCTTC. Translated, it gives CATGTSGNRFF.